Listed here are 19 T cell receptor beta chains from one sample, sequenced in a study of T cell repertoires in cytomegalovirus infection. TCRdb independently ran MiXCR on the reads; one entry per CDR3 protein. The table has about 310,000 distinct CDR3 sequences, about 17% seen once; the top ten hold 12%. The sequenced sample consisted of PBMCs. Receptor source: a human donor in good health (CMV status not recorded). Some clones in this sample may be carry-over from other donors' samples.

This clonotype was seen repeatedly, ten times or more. DNA for the CDR3: TGTGCCAGCAGAAATACTAGCGGGGTCACAGATACGCAGTATTTT. Residues: CASRNTSGVTDTQYF. V gene TRBV6-1 combines with J gene TRBJ2-3; 10 nucleotides agree with TRBD2. The V gene end was trimmed by 6 bases and the J gene end by 2 bases; junction bases not matched to a gene: 5. The CDR3 runs 15 residues. CDR1 is MNHNS, CDR2 SASEGT, per germline.

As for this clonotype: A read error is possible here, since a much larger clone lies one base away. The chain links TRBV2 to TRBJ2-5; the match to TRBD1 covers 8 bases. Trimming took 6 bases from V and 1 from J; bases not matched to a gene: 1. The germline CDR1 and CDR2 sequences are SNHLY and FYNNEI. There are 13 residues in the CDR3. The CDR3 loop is CASRGTGQETQYF. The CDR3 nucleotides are TGTGCCAGCAGGGGGACAGGCCAAGAGACCCAGTACTTC. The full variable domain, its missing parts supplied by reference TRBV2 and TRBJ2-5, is EPEVTQTPSHQVTQMGQEVILRCVPISNHLYFYWYRQILGQKVEFLVSFYNNEISEKSEIFDDQFSVERPDGSNFTLKIRSTKLEDSAMYFCASRGTGQETQYFGPGTRLLVL.

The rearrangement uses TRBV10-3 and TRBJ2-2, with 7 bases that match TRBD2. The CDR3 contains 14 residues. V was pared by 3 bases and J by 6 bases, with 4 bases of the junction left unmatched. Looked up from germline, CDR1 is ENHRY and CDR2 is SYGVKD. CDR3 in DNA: TGTGCCATCAGTGAAACTAGCGTTCCCGGGGAGCTGTTTTTT. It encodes CAISETSVPGELFF.

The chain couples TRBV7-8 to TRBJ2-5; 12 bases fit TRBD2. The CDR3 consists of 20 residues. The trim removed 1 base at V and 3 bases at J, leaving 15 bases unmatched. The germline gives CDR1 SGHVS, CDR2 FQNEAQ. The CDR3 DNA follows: TGTGCCAGCAGCTTAGAGCCGACTAGCGGGGGCCCCAGGGGCAAAGAGACCCAGTACTTC. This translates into CASSLEPTSGGPRGKETQYF.

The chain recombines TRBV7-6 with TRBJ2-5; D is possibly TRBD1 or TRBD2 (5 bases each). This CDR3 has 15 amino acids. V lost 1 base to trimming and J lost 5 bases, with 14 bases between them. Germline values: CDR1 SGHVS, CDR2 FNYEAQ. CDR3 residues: CASSLESGPGETQYF. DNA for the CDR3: TGTGCCAGCAGCTTAGAGTCAGGGCCGGGGGAGACCCAGTACTTC. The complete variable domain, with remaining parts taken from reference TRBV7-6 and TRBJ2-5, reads GAGVSQSPRYKVTKRGQDVALRCDPISGHVSLYWYRQALGQGPEFLTYFNYEAQQDKSGLPNDRFSAERPEGSISTLTIQRTEQRDSAMYRCASSLESGPGETQYFGPGTRLLVL.

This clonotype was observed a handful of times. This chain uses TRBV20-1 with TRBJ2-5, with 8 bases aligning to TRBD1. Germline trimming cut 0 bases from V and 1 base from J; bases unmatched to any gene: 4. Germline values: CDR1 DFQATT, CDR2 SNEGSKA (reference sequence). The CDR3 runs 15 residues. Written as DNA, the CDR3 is TGCAGTGCTAGAGATCTCGGACAGGGCCAAGAGACCCAGTACTTC. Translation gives CSARDLGQGQETQYF.

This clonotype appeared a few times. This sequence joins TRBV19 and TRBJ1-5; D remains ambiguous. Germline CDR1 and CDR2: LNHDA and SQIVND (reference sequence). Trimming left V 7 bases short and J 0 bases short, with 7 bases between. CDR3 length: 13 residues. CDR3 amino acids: CASTAFSNQPQHF. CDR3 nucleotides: TGTGCCAGTACGGCGTTTAGCAATCAGCCCCAGCATTTT.

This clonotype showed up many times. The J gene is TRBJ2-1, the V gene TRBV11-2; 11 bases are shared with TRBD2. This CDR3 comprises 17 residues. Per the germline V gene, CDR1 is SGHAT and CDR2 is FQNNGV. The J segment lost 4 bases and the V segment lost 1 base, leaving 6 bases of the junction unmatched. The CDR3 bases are TGTGCCAGCAGCTTAGGGCGGACTAGCGGGTTTTACAATGAGCAGTTCTTC. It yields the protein CASSLGRTSGFYNEQFF.

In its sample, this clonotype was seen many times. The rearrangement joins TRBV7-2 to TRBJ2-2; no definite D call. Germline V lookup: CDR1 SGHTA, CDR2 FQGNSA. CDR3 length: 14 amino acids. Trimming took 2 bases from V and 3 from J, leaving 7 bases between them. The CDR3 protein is CASSLNGYTGELFF. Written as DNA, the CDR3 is TGTGCCAGCAGCTTAAATGGTTACACCGGGGAGCTGTTTTTT. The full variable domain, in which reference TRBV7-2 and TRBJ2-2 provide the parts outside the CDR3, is GAGVSQSPSNKVTEKGKDVELRCDPISGHTALYWYRQSLGQGLEFLIYFQGNSAPDKSGLPSDRFSAERTGGSVSTLTIQRTQQEDSAVYLCASSLNGYTGELFFGEGSRLTVL.

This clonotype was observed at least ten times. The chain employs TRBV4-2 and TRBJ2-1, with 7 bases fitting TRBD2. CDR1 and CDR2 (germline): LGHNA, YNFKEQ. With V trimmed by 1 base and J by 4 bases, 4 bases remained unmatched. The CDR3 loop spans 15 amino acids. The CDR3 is CASSQVGGKYNEQFF. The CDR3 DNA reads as TGTGCCAGCAGCCAAGTCGGGGGGAAGTACAATGAGCAGTTCTTC.

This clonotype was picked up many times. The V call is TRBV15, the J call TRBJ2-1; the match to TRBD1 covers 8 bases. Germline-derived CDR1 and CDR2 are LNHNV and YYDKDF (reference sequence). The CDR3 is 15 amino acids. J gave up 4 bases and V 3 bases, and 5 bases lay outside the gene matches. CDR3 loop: CATSSYRGEYNEQFF. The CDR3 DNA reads TGTGCCACCAGCAGTTACAGGGGGGAGTACAATGAGCAGTTCTTC.

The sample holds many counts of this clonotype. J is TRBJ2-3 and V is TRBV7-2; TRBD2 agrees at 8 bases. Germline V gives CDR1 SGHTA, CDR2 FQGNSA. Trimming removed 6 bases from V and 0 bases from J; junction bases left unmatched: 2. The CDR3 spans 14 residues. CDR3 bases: TGTGCCAGCAGAGCGGGGGCTAGCACAGATACGCAGTATTTT. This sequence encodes CASRAGASTDTQYF.

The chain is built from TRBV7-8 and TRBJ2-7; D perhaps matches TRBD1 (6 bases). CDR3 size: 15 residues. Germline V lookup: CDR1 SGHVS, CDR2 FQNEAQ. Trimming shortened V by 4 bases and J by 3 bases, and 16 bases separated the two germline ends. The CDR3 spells CASSSETGFGYEQYF. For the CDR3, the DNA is TGTGCCAGCAGCTCTGAAACAGGGTTCGGCTACGAGCAGTACTTC. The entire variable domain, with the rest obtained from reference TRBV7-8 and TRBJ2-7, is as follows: GAGVSQSPRYKVAKRGQDVALRCDPISGHVSLFWYQQALGQGPEFLTYFQNEAQLDKSGLPSDRFFAERPEGSVSTLKIQRTQQEDSAVYLCASSSETGFGYEQYFGPGTRLTVT.

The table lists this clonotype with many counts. This CDR3 reads CSARDRYPYGYTF. CDR3 in DNA: TGCAGTGCTAGAGATAGGTATCCCTATGGCTACACCTTC. The chain recombines TRBV20-1 with TRBJ1-2, with D unresolved. V was clipped by 0 bases and J by 4 bases, with 9 bases between them. The CDR3 extends over 13 amino acids. Germline loops: CDR1 DFQATT, CDR2 SNEGSKA (reference sequence).

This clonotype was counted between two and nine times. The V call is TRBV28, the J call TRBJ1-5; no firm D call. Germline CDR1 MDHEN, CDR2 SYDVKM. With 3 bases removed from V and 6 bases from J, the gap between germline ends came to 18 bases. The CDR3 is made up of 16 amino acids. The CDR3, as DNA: TGTGCCAGCAGTTTTGTCGGCAGCTTAGCGGGTCAGCCCCAGCATTTT. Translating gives CASSFVGSLAGQPQHF.

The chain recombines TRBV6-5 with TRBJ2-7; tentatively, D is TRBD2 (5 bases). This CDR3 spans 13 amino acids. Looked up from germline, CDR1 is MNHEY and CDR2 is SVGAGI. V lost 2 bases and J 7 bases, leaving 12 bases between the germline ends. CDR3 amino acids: CASSYGPGGEQYF. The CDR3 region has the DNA TGTGCCAGCAGTTACGGTCCAGGCGGGGAGCAGTACTTC.

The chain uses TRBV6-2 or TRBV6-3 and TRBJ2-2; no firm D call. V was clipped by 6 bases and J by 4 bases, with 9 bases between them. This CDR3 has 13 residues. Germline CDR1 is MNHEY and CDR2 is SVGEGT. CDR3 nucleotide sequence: TGTGCCAGCAGCCCCTATGGCACCGGGGAGCTGTTTTTT. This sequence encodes CASSPYGTGELFF.

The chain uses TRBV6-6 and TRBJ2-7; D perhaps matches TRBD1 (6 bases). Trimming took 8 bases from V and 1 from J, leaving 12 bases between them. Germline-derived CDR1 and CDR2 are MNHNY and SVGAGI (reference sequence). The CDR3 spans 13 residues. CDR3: CASGNRDSYEQYF. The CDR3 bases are TGTGCCAGCGGAAACAGGGATTCCTACGAGCAGTACTTC.

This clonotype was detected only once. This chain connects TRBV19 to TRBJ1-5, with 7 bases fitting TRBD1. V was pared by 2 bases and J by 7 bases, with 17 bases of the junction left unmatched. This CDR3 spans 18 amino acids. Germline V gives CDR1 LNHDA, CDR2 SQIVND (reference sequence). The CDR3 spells CASSIPRGRDRGGQPQHF. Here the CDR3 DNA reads TGTGCCAGTAGTATACCCCGCGGCCGGGACAGAGGGGGCCAGCCCCAGCATTTT. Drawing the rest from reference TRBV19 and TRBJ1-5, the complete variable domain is DGGITQSPKYLFRKEGQNVTLSCEQNLNHDAMYWYRQDPGQGLRLIYYSQIVNDFQKGDIAEGYSVSREKKESFPLTVTSAQKNPTAFYLCASSIPRGRDRGGQPQHFGDGTRLSIL.